The source of this T cell receptor (beta chain) is a study of blood T cell repertoires in COVID-19. For the study at large: PBMCs, B-cell-depleted T cells, or T cells were the source of the cDNA or gDNA that made up the material.

Original processing notes: Using reference gene primer amplification, nucleated cell counts were estimated. The assay was immunoSEQ multiplex PCR, and TCRdb's table has in-frame clones only and misses some. Clone size and the V and J calls come from that table; the DNA yielded D and trimming. This sample yields over 85,000 clones, of which 75% to 90% are seen a single time; roughly 15% belongs to the top ten. CDR1 is SNHLY and CDR2 is FYNNEI in the germline V gene. The CDR3 is made up of 15 amino acids. V shed 6 bases and J shed 4 bases, with 19 bases lying between them. What was sequenced was peripheral blood. The V call is TRBV2, the J call TRBJ2-7, with D possibly matching TRBD2 (6 bases). This TCR was recovered from a male donor with acute or convalescent COVID-19. The CDR3 spells CASSLRGGSAYEQYF. The CDR3 DNA reads as TGTGCCAGCAGCCTGAGGGGAGGCAGCGCTTACGAGCAGTACTTC.